Each of the 4 T cell receptor beta chains below was sequenced from the same sample in a study of shared clonotypes between healthy human individuals. Sequencing was performed with immunoSEQ multiplex PCR; in TCRdb, only in-frame clones are kept and a portion is missing. This table has more than 2 million clones, over 85% appearing once. Sequenced material: naive CD4+ T cells sorted from blood. The subset: CD45RA+ positively selected. These receptors were obtained from a man between 18 and 29 years old in good health.

This clone was recorded only once. The same CDR3 arises from other DNA sequences in this sample as well. The genes are TRBV30 and TRBJ2-3; D is unresolved. The CDR3 is made up of 14 amino acids. V was trimmed by 3 bases and J by 0 bases, leaving 10 bases between them. CDR1 GTSNPN and CDR2 SVGIG come from the germline V gene (reference sequence). CDR3 in amino acids: CAWRGRSSTDTQYF. CDR3 sequence (DNA): TGTGCCTGGAGGGGCAGATCTAGCACAGATACGCAGTATTTT.

V and J are TRBV7-2 and TRBJ2-2; D may correspond to TRBD1 or TRBD2 (6 bases each). Germline CDR1 reads SGHTA; CDR2 reads FQGNSA. V lost 7 bases to trimming and J lost 3 bases, with 21 bases between them. This CDR3 region has 17 residues. The CDR3 nucleotides are TGTGCCAGCACCGAGGGGGGACGGCGTTCTTACACCGGGGAGCTGTTTTTT. It is translated as CASTEGGRRSYTGELFF. Full variable domain (outside the CDR3, taken from reference TRBV7-2 and TRBJ2-2): GAGVSQSPSNKVTEKGKDVELRCDPISGHTALYWYRQSLGQGLEFLIYFQGNSAPDKSGLPSDRFSAERTGGSVSTLTIQRTQQEDSAVYLCASTEGGRRSYTGELFFGEGSRLTVL.

This clone appeared a single time. The chain employs TRBV9 and TRBJ2-5, with TRBD1 matching 7 bases. CDR3 size: 15 residues. From germline, CDR1 is SGDLS and CDR2 YYNGEE. J gave up 5 bases and V 7 bases, and 14 bases lay outside the gene matches. The CDR3 reads CASREQGRPRETQYF. CDR3 DNA: TGTGCCAGCCGCGAACAGGGGCGACCCCGGGAGACCCAGTACTTC.

This clone was counted a few times. The rearrangement links TRBV5-1 to TRBJ2-1; TRBD1 agrees at 7 bases. The trim removed 0 bases at V and 6 bases at J, leaving 3 bases unmatched. CDR1 and CDR2 from the germline V gene are SGHRS and YFSETQ. The CDR3 is 14 amino acids. CDR3 in DNA: TGCGCCAGCAGCTTGGCGGGACAGCTCAATGAGCAGTTCTTC. This translates into CASSLAGQLNEQFF.